This TCR beta chain was observed in a study of PD-1 blockade in classical Hodgkin lymphoma (dated by TCRdb to between 2020 and 2021). Broadly, across the study: Nivolumab dosing was 3 mg/kg intravenously every 2 weeks, continuing until either disease progression or unacceptable toxicity. A peripheral blood immune signature of response to PD-1 blockade in classical Hodgkin lymphoma was defined using TCR beta sequencing and CyTOF.

About this clone: Its antigen target is currently unknown. No per-base quality is available; no much larger clone lies one base away.

Genomic DNA was isolated using the Qiagen DNeasy kit from unsorted PBMCs as well as from negatively selected CD4+ and CD8+ fractions. Amplification of TCR beta CDR3 regions was done by immunoSEQ multiplex PCR with primers that anneal to V and J segments. A synthetic immune receptor repertoire was used to minimize amplification bias, and any remaining bias was removed computationally after sequencing. The authors' pipeline ran thus. Custom Python scripts were used to quantify repertoire diversity as the Shannon entropy index. Unsorted, CD4+ and CD8+ repertoires were analyzed separately, except in combined analyses where CD4+ and CD8+ sequences were merged in silico. Clonal expansion was defined as a frequency increase of at least 2-fold after treatment compared with C1D1, and clones undetected at baseline were assigned a pseudocount of 0.5. Clones with 0 or 1 copy at C1D1 were defined as singleton clones, while clones with 2 or more copies were defined as non-singleton clones. Clones expanded in unsorted samples were labelled as CD4+, CD8+ or unknown by matching protein sequences in sorted samples from the same patient. Wilcoxon tests on paired samples were used to test changes in diversity from C1D1 to C4D1. TCRdb took over this immuneACCESS table, retaining in-frame rearrangements with V and J assigned. Such tables are incomplete; in checked studies, under half of the missing clones stem from an unresolved V gene, and the remainder is unexplained. V and J calls plus clone size are reproduced from that table; the DNA served to infer D and trimming. The sample has about 17,000 clones on record, around 70% of them singletons. The top ten constitute just under 2.5% of the sample.

Reading the label with the study, this specimen's time point is: cycle 4 day 1 (C4D1), after 6 weeks of nivolumab. Relapse after autologous stem cell transplantation had occurred in all trial patients, and cohorts A, B and C were distinguished by prior brentuximab vedotin exposure. Magnetic negative selection with a Miltenyi CD4+ T cell isolation kit was used to purify CD4+ T cells from thawed PBMCs. A total of roughly 57 patients with relapsed/refractory classical Hodgkin lymphoma made up the trial cohort, and each patient's best overall response was complete response, partial response or progressive disease. In the multi-cohort phase II CheckMate 205 trial, trial patients received single-agent nivolumab. An independent review committee assessed best overall response by applying the 2007 International Working Group response criteria. PBMCs from the trial were collected at three points: immediately before nivolumab initiation (C1D1), and during therapy at cycle 2 day 1 and cycle 4 day 1. Peripheral blood was collected in 8 mL Vacutainer Cell Preparation Tubes, from which PBMCs were isolated by centrifugation and then cryopreserved. Purified CD4+ and CD8+ fractions were prepared only for cases in which an additional PBMC sample was available. On LS columns in a quadroMACS separator, the magnetically labelled cells were depleted, and the flow-through was collected as the purified fraction.

Points the paper makes about the study in general: By C4D1, a significant rise was seen in CD4+ TCR diversity but not in CD8+ TCR diversity (p=0.0027 vs p=0.16), and the rise was most apparent among complete responders (p=0.02). Newly diagnosed patients were reported to have lower baseline TCR diversity than healthy donors, and relapsed/refractory patients were reported to have lower baseline TCR diversity still. Trial patients achieving complete response had baseline diversity similar to newly diagnosed patients, whereas partial responders and progressors had significantly lower diversity. The study was restricted to a single clinical trial cohort, and the causes of repertoire differences, possibly disease activity or prior therapy, were left undefined. Patients starting nivolumab less than 1 year after ASCT had lower diversity and were excluded from later analyses to avoid confounding by immune reconstitution.

This sequence was found in a human donor with classical Hodgkin lymphoma. The starting material was CD4+ T cells from blood, obtained before the fourth cycle of nivolumab.

The bases are TGTGCCAGTAAGGCCGCCGGGGGAATTAGGGATAATGAGCAGTTCTTC. Its product reads: CASKAAGGIRDNEQFF. The chain was built from TRBV19 and TRBJ2-1; the D segment could be TRBD2, given 6 matching bases. Based on the germline V gene (reference sequence), the CDR1 and CDR2 sequences are LNHDA and SQIVND. The CDR3 numbers 16 residues from cysteine through phenylalanine. Only CDR3 DNA remains: 48 bases, in frame from the first base. V loses 7 bases, J loses 7 bases, and the germline ends lie 23 bases apart.